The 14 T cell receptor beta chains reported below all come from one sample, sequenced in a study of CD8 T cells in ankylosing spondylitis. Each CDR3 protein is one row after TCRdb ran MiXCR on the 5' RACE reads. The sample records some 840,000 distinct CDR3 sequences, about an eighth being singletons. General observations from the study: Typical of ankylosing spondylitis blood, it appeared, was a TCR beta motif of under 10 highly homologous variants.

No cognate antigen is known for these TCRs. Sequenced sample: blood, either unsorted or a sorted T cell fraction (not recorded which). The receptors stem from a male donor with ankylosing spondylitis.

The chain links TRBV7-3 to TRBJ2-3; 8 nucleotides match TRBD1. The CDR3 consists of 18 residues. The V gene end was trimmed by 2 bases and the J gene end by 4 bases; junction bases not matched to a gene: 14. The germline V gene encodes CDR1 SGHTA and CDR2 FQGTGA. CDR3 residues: CASSLYPLGSGGADTQYF. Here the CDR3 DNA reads TGTGCCAGCAGCTTATACCCCCTGGGCTCAGGGGGCGCAGATACGCAGTATTTT.

The CDR3 is CASSYASVNYGYTF. The CDR3, as DNA: TGTGCCAGCAGTTACGCTTCTGTCAACTATGGCTACACCTTC. This chain joins TRBV6-2 or TRBV6-3 and TRBJ1-2, with D unclear. This CDR3 is 14 amino acids long. The V and J ends lost 2 bases and 2 bases respectively, with 9 bases between them. The germline V gene has CDR1 MNHEY and CDR2 SVGEGT.

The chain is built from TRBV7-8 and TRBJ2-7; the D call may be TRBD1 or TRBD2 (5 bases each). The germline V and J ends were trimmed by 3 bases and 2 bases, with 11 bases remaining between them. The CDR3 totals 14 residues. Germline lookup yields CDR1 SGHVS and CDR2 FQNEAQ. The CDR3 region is CASSFFGDPYEQYF. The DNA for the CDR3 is TGTGCCAGCAGCTTTTTTGGGGACCCCTACGAGCAGTACTTC.

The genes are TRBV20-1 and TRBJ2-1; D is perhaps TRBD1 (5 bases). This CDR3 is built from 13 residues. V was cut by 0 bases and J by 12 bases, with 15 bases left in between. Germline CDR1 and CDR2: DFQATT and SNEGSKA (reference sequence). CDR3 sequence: CSARDMWGPGQFF. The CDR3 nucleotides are TGCAGTGCTAGAGATATGTGGGGCCCTGGGCAGTTCTTC.

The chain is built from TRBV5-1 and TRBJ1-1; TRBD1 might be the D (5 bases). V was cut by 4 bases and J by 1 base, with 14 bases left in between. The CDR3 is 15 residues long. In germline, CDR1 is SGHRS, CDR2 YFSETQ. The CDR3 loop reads CASSLEGRRNTEAFF. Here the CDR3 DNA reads TGCGCCAGCAGCCTCGAGGGACGGAGGAACACTGAAGCTTTCTTT.

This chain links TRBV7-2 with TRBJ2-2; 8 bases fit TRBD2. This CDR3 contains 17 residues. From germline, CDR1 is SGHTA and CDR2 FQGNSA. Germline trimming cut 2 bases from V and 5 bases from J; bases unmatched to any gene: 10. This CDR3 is CASSLHPQRERTGELFF. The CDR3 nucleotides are TGTGCCAGCAGCTTACACCCCCAGCGGGAGAGGACCGGGGAGCTGTTTTTT.

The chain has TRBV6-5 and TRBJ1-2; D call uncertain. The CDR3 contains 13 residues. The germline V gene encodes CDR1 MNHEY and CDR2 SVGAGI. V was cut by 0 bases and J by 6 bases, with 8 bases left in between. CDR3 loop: CASSYSGFDGYTF. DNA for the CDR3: TGTGCCAGCAGTTACTCAGGGTTCGATGGCTACACCTTC.

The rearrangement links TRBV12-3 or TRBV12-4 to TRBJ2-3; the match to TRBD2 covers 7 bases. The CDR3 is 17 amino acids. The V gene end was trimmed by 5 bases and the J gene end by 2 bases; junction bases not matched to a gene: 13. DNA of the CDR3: TGTGCCAGCAGTCGTTTCTTTCAAGCGGGGAACACAGATACGCAGTATTTT. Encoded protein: CASSRFFQAGNTDTQYF.

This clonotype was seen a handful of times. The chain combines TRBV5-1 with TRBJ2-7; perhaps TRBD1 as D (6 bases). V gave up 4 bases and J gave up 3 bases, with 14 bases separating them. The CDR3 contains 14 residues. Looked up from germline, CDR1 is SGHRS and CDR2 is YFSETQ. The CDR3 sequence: CASSSTGTNYEQYF. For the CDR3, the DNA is TGCGCCAGCAGCAGCACAGGGACCAACTACGAGCAGTACTTC.

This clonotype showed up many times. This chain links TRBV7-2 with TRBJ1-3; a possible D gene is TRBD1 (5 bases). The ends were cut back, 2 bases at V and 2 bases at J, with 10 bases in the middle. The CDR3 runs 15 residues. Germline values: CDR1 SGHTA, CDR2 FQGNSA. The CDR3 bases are TGTGCCAGCAGCTTATTTGGGGGAACTGGAAACACCATATATTTT. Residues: CASSLFGGTGNTIYF.

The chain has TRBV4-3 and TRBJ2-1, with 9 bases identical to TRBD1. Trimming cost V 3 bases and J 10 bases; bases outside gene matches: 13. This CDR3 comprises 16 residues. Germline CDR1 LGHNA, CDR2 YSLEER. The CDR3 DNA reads TGCGCCAGCAGCCACGGAACCGGGGACAGGGAAGGGGAGCAGTTCTTC. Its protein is CASSHGTGDREGEQFF.

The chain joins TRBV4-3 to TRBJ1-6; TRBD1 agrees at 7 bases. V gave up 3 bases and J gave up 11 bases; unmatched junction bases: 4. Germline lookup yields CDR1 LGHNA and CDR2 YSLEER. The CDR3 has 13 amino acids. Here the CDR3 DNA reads TGCGCCAGCAGCCAGCGGACAGGACCACCCCTCCACTTT. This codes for CASSQRTGPPLHF.

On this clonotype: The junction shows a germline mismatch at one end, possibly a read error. DNA of the CDR3: TGTGCTAGCAGCTTAGTACCGGGACGGCAGAAAGAGACCCAGTACTTC. It is translated as CASSLVPGRQKETQYF. The chain links TRBV7-7 to TRBJ2-5, with D possibly called TRBD1 or TRBD2 (5 bases each). Germline V gives CDR1 SSHAT, CDR2 FNYEAQ (reference sequence). The CDR3 covers 16 residues.

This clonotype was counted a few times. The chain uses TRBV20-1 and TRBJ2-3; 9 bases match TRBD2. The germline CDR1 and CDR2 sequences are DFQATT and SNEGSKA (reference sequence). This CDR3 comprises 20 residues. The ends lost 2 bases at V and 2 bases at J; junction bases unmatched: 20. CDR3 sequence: CSARNPLAGYGTHFTDTQYF. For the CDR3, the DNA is TGCAGTGCTAGAAACCCACTAGCGGGCTATGGAACGCATTTCACAGATACGCAGTATTTT.